This T cell receptor beta chain was captured by sequencing in a study of CD4 T cells in relation to SARS-CoV-2 and coronaviruses. Study-level results: SARS-CoV-2-driven expansion was significantly weaker in crossreactive than monoreactive clones.

Only one count was recorded for this clone. No antigen is known for it. CDR3 length: 15 residues. After removal of 5 bases from V and 4 bases from J, the junction contained 6 bases not matched to a gene. CDR1 LNHDA and CDR2 SQIVND come from the germline V gene (reference sequence). Before the COVID-19 pandemic, during about 2010-2018, CD4+ T cells were taken from unexposed donors. Generated by immunoSEQ multiplex PCR, the TCRdb table keeps only in-frame clones and is missing some. Found here are 60,000 or so clones, over 90% of them singletons; the top ten hold 0.14%. This chain connects TRBV19 to TRBJ2-7, with 12 nucleotides matching TRBD1. The sequence was obtained from a human donor in good health. The specimen was naive CD4+ T cells from PBMCs. Subset specified: naive CD4+ T cells isolated by negative enrichment. In nucleotides, the CDR3 is TGTGCCAGTAGTCGGCCGGGACAGGGGGCTTACGAGCAGTACTTC. It encodes CASSRPGQGAYEQYF.